This entry lists 20 T cell receptor beta chains sequenced from one sample in a study of blood T cell repertoires in COVID-19. Clones were read by immunoSEQ multiplex PCR, and TCRdb kept only the in-frame ones, dropping some. The sample has roughly 150,000 clones; around 90% are singletons. The specimen sequenced was peripheral blood. All receptors come from a woman older than 75 with COVID-19, enrolled during active disease.

The chain links TRBV19 to TRBJ2-1; 11 bases match TRBD2. V dropped 7 bases and J dropped 0; count of bases not matched to a gene: 14. Germline V gene sequence: CDR1 LNHDA, CDR2 SQIVND (reference sequence). The CDR3 is 19 amino acids. CDR3 nucleotide sequence: TGTGCCAGTAATTTGAAGGGACTAGCGGTTATGAGCTCCTACAATGAGCAGTTCTTC. It encodes CASNLKGLAVMSSYNEQFF. Using reference TRBV19 and TRBJ2-1 for the parts outside the CDR3, the full variable domain is DGGITQSPKYLFRKEGQNVTLSCEQNLNHDAMYWYRQDPGQGLRLIYYSQIVNDFQKGDIAEGYSVSREKKESFPLTVTSAQKNPTAFYLCASNLKGLAVMSSYNEQFFGPGTRLTVL.

This chain connects TRBV11-2 to TRBJ2-7; unclear D gene. Trimming removed 2 bases from V and 3 bases from J, with 17 bases in between. CDR1 and CDR2 (germline): SGHAT, FQNNGV. The CDR3 is made up of 16 amino acids. CDR3 nucleotides: TGTGCCAGCAGCTTACACCAAGGAAGCGTAGGCTACGAGCAGTACTTC. This sequence encodes CASSLHQGSVGYEQYF.

The CDR3 region has the DNA TGTGCCAGCAGCGTAGGGGGAGGTGAAGCTTTCTTT. Translation: CASSVGGGEAFF. This chain uses TRBV9 with TRBJ1-1; D gene ambiguous. V was trimmed by 0 bases and J by 7 bases, leaving 7 bases between them. The CDR3 has 12 amino acids. Germline V CDR1 and CDR2: SGDLS, YYNGEE.

The gene calls are TRBV5-1 and TRBJ1-5, with TRBD1 matching over 8 bases. The CDR3 is 15 residues long. V lost 4 bases and J lost 5; bases outside the gene matches: 8. Germline CDR1 and CDR2: SGHRS and YFSETQ. The CDR3 spells CASSTGQGRDQPQHF. CDR3 nucleotide sequence: TGCGCCAGCAGCACAGGACAGGGCCGAGATCAGCCCCAGCATTTT.

The CDR3 DNA reads TGTGCCAGCAGCCAAGGGGCGCAGGGGGGTAATTCACCCCTCCACTTT. Amino acid sequence: CASSQGAQGGNSPLHF. The chain links TRBV4-2 to TRBJ1-6, with TRBD1 matching 7 bases. Trimming took 1 base from V and 6 from J; bases not matched to a gene: 6. Germline V gene lookup returns CDR1 LGHNA and CDR2 YNFKEQ. The CDR3 totals 16 residues.

With respect to this clone: One end of the junction fails to match germline, which may point to a read error. The chain uses TRBV7-2 and TRBJ2-3; 9 positions agree with TRBD1. The length of the CDR3 is 11 residues. Germline-derived CDR1 and CDR2 are SGHTA and FQGNSA. CDR3 DNA sequence: TGTGCCAGCAGCTCCGGGACAGGGAAAAGTTTT. Residues: CASSSGTGKSF.

The rearrangement uses TRBV6-5 and TRBJ2-5, with 9 bases aligning to TRBD1. This CDR3 is built from 15 residues. Germline V gene data show CDR1 as MNHEY and CDR2 as SVGAGI. V was pared by 2 bases and J by 4 bases, with 5 bases of the junction left unmatched. CDR3 region: CASSYGRQGGETQYF. As DNA, the CDR3 is TGTGCCAGCAGTTACGGGAGACAGGGGGGAGAGACCCAGTACTTC.

The V gene is TRBV2, the J gene TRBJ2-5; D possibly corresponds to TRBD2 (6 bases). Germline V gives CDR1 SNHLY, CDR2 FYNNEI. The length of the CDR3 is 14 residues. V was pared by 6 bases and J by 5 bases, with 16 bases between. DNA for the CDR3: TGTGCCAGCAGCTCTACCGGGACTGGGGAGACCCAGTACTTC. This sequence encodes CASSSTGTGETQYF.

CDR3 amino acids: CASSYSLMATNKGGNQPQHF. DNA for the CDR3: TGTGCCAGCAGTTACTCGTTAATGGCTACCAATAAGGGGGGCAATCAGCCCCAGCATTTT. The chain couples TRBV6-2 or TRBV6-3 to TRBJ1-5, with TRBD1 as a possible D gene (6 bases). The V end was cut by 0 bases, the J end by 2 bases, with 23 bases between. Germline assignment: CDR1 MNHEY and CDR2 SVGEGT. This CDR3 comprises 20 residues.

The rearrangement links TRBV24-1 to TRBJ2-1; tentative D call: TRBD1 (6 bases). The V end was cut by 3 bases, the J end by 2 bases, with 19 bases between. This CDR3 has 18 amino acids. CDR1 is KGHDR and CDR2 is SFDVKD in the germline V gene. This chain's CDR3 is CATSDIWDNLFPYNEQFF. CDR3 nucleotide sequence: TGTGCCACCAGTGATATATGGGACAATCTTTTCCCCTACAATGAGCAGTTCTTC.

The J gene is TRBJ1-2, the V gene TRBV18, with TRBD1 as a possible D gene (5 bases). From germline, CDR1 is KGHSH and CDR2 LQKENI. Trimming stripped 5 bases from V and 3 bases from J, with 10 bases between. The CDR3 is made up of 13 amino acids. CDR3 region: CASSAGGDYGYTF. The CDR3 DNA is TGTGCCAGCTCAGCGGGGGGGGACTATGGCTACACCTTC.

The chain links TRBV7-2 to TRBJ2-3; 7 positions agree with TRBD1. Germline loops: CDR1 SGHTA, CDR2 FQGNSA. This CDR3 is built from 17 residues. The junction had 15 bases not matched to a gene; V was cut back by 5 bases and J by 4 bases. CDR3 sequence: CASSLRPAGRGPDTQYF. For the CDR3, the DNA is TGTGCCAGCAGCCTACGCCCCGCTGGAAGGGGGCCAGATACGCAGTATTTT.

The V gene is TRBV7-2, the J gene TRBJ1-5; 10 bases are shared with TRBD1. With 6 bases clipped from V and 3 bases from J, the junction kept 5 bases outside the gene matches. CDR1 and CDR2 from the germline V gene are SGHTA and FQGNSA. The CDR3 is made up of 15 amino acids. The CDR3 region has the DNA TGTGCCAGCAGTTCCGGGACAGGGGTCAATCAGCCCCAGCATTTT. Its protein is CASSSGTGVNQPQHF.

The CDR3 region has the DNA TGCGCCAGCAGCAGGGACAGAGAAGAGACCCAGTACTTC. Protein sequence: CASSRDREETQYF. The chain recombines TRBV5-1 with TRBJ2-5; 7 bases agree with TRBD1. From germline, CDR1 is SGHRS and CDR2 YFSETQ. The CDR3 has 13 residues. Trimming cost V 4 bases and J 3 bases; bases outside gene matches: 3.

This clone has only one observation. This chain connects TRBV9 to TRBJ2-7; 7 bases match TRBD2. From germline, CDR1 is SGDLS and CDR2 YYNGEE. The CDR3 spans 15 residues. V shed 4 bases, J shed 2 bases, and the junction held 9 bases outside the gene matches. The CDR3 reads CASSPREGAPYEQYF. The CDR3 DNA reads as TGTGCCAGCAGCCCAAGGGAGGGAGCCCCCTACGAGCAGTACTTC. The complete variable domain, with remaining parts taken from reference TRBV9 and TRBJ2-7, reads DSGVTQTPKHLITATGQRVTLRCSPRSGDLSVYWYQQSLDQGLQFLIQYYNGEERAKGNILERFSAQQFPDLHSELNLSSLELGDSALYFCASSPREGAPYEQYFGPGTRLTVT.

This clone was counted between two and nine times. The rearrangement joins TRBV5-1 to TRBJ1-3; 7 nucleotides align to TRBD1. The CDR3 extends over 17 amino acids. Per germline, CDR1 SGHRS and CDR2 YFSETQ. The V segment lost 3 bases and the J segment 0 bases; nucleotides outside the gene matches: 9. For the CDR3, the DNA is TGCGCCAGCAGCTATCAGGGACAGCTCAGCTCTGGAAACACCATATATTTT. Its protein is CASSYQGQLSSGNTIYF.

The rearrangement links TRBV4-2 to TRBJ2-2, with a possible D match to TRBD1 (5 bases). Germline V gene lookup returns CDR1 LGHNA and CDR2 YNFKEQ. Between the trimmed V and J ends, which lost 4 bases and 7 bases, there was a span of 16 bases. The length of the CDR3 is 15 residues. The CDR3 reads CASSRTLERGGELFF. In nucleotides, the CDR3 is TGTGCCAGCAGCCGCACCCTAGAAAGGGGCGGGGAGCTGTTTTTT.

The rearrangement uses TRBV25-1 and TRBJ2-2, with TRBD2 matching 7 bases. The CDR3 is 13 residues long. Germline V gene data show CDR1 as MGHDK and CDR2 as SYGVNS. J lost 1 base, V lost 10 bases, and 3 bases had no gene match. CDR3 sequence reads: CATGRGNTGELFF. The DNA for the CDR3 is TGTGCCACTGGGAGGGGGAACACCGGGGAGCTGTTTTTT.

The chain links TRBV7-6 to TRBJ2-1; D uncertain. The V end was cut by 1 base, the J end by 4 bases, with 5 bases between. Germline V CDR1 and CDR2: SGHVS, FNYEAQ. This CDR3 is 13 amino acids long. The CDR3 DNA reads TGTGCCAGCAGCTTAGAGAGGTACAATGAGCAGTTCTTC. It is translated as CASSLERYNEQFF.

In this sample, this clone is medium-sized. The V gene is TRBV20-1, the J gene TRBJ1-2; maybe TRBD1 (5 bases). Trimming pared 6 bases from V and 8 bases from J, leaving 13 bases between. CDR1 and CDR2 from the germline V gene are DFQATT and SNEGSKA (reference sequence). CDR3 size: 11 residues. The CDR3 bases are TGCAGTGCGCAGCAGGGAGGGGGCTACACCTTC. This codes for CSAQQGGGYTF.